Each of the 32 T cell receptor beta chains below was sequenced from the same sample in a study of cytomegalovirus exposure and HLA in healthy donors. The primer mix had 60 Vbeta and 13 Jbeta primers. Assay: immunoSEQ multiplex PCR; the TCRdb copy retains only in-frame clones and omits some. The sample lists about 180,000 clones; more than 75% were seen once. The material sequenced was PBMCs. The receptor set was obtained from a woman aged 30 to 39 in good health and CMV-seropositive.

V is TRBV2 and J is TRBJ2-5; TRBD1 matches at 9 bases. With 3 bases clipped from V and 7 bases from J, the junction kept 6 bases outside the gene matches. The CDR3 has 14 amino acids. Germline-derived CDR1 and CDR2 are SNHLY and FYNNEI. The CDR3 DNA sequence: TGTGCCAGCAGTGATTTGCAGGACAGGGGGACCCAGTACTTC. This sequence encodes CASSDLQDRGTQYF. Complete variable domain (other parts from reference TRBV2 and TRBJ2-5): EPEVTQTPSHQVTQMGQEVILRCVPISNHLYFYWYRQILGQKVEFLVSFYNNEISEKSEIFDDQFSVERPDGSNFTLKIRSTKLEDSAMYFCASSDLQDRGTQYFGPGTRLLVL.

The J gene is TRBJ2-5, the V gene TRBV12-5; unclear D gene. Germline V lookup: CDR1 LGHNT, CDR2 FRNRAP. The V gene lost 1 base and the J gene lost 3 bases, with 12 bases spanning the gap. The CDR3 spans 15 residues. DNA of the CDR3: TGTGCTAGTGGTTTGGCGACTGGCGAGGAAGAGACCCAGTACTTC. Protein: CASGLATGEEETQYF.

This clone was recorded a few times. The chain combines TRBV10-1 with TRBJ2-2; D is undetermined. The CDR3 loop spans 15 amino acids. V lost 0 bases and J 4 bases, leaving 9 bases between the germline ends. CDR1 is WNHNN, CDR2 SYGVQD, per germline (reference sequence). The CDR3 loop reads CASSESLSPTGELFF. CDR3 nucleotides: TGCGCCAGCAGTGAGTCGCTAAGCCCCACCGGGGAGCTGTTTTTT.

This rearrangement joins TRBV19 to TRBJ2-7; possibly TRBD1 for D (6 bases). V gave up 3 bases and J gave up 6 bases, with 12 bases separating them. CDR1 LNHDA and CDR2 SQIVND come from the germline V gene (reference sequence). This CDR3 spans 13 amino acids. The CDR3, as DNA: TGTGCCAGTAGTATTACCGGGACACCCGAGCAGTACTTC. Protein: CASSITGTPEQYF.

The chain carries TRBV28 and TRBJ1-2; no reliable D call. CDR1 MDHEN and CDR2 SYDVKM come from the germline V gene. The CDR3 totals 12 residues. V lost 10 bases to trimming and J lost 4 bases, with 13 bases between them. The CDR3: CATSRVVYGYTF. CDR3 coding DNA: TGTGCCACCTCTCGGGTAGTCTATGGCTACACCTTC.

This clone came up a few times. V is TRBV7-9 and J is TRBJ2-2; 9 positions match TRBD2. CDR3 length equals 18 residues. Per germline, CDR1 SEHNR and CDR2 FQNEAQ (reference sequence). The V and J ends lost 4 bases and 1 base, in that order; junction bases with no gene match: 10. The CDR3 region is CASSSPRGGAVNTGELFF. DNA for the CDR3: TGTGCCAGCAGCTCCCCGCGGGGGGGGGCCGTGAACACCGGGGAGCTGTTTTTT.

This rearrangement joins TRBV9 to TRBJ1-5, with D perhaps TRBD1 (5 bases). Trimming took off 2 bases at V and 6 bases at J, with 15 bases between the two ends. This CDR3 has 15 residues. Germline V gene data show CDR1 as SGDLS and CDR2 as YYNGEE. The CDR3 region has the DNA TGTGCCAGCAGCGTGTCTGGGGCCCAGGGTCAGCCCCAGCATTTT. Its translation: CASSVSGAQGQPQHF.

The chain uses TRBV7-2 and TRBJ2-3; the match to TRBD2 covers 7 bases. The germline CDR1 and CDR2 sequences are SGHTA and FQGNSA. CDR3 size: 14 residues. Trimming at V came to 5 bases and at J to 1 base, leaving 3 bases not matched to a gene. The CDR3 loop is CASSTRGGTDTQYF. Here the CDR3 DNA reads TGTGCCAGCAGCACACGGGGGGGCACAGATACGCAGTATTTT. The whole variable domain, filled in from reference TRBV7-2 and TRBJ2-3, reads GAGVSQSPSNKVTEKGKDVELRCDPISGHTALYWYRQSLGQGLEFLIYFQGNSAPDKSGLPSDRFSAERTGGSVSTLTIQRTQQEDSAVYLCASSTRGGTDTQYFGPGTRLTVL.

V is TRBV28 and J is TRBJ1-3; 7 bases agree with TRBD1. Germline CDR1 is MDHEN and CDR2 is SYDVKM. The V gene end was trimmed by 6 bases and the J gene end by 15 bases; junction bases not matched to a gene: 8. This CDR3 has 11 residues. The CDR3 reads CASSQGTAEYF. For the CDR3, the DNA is TGTGCCAGCAGCCAAGGGACAGCCGAATATTTT.

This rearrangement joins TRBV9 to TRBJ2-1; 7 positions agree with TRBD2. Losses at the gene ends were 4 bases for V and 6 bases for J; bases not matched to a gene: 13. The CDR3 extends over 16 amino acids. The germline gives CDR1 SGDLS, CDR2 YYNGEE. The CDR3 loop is CASSSRGDGSPNEQFF. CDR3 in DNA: TGTGCCAGCAGCTCCCGGGGGGACGGGAGCCCCAATGAGCAGTTCTTC.

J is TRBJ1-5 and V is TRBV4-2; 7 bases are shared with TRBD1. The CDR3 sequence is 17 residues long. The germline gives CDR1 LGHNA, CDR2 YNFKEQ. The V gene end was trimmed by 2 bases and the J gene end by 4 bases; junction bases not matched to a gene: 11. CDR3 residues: CASSQQGAGTANQPQHF. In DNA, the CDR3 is TGTGCCAGCAGCCAACAAGGCGCCGGGACAGCGAATCAGCCCCAGCATTTT.

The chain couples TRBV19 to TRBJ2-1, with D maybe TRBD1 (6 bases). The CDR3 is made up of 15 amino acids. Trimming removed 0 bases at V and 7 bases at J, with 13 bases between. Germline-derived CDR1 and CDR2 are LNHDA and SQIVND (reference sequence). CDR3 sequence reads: CASSIDQGSLNEQFF. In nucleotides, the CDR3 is TGTGCCAGTAGTATAGATCAGGGGAGTTTAAATGAGCAGTTCTTC.

DNA for the CDR3: TGTGCCAGCAGCGGTGACAGGACCTACGAGCAGTACTTC. It specifies CASSGDRTYEQYF. The chain employs TRBV2 and TRBJ2-7; a possible D gene is TRBD1 (6 bases). Trimming cost V 6 bases and J 2 bases, with 11 bases left between them. Germline V gene data show CDR1 as SNHLY and CDR2 as FYNNEI. The CDR3 loop spans 13 amino acids.

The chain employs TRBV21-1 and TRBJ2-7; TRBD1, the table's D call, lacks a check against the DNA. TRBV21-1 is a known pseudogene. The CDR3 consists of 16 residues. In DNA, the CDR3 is TGTGCCAGCAGCAAAGCAGCCCGGACAGGGTCGGACGAGCAGTACTTC. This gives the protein CASSKAARTGSDEQYF.

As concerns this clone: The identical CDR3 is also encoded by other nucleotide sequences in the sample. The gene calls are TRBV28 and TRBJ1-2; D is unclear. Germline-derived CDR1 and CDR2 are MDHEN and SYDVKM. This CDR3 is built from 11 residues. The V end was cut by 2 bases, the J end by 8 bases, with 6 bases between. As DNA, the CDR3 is TGTGCCAGCAGTTTAACACGCGGCTACACCTTC. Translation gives CASSLTRGYTF.

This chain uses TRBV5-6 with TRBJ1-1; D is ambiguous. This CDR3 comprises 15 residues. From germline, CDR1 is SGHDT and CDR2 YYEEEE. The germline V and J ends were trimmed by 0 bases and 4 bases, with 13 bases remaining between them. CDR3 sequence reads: CASSLGSGLGTEAFF. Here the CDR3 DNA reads TGTGCCAGCAGCTTGGGGAGTGGTCTGGGCACTGAAGCTTTCTTT. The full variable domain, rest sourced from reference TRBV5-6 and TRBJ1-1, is DAGVTQSPTHLIKTRGQQVTLRCSPKSGHDTVSWYQQALGQGPQFIFQYYEEEERQRGNFPDRFSGHQFPNYSSELNVNALLLGDSALYLCASSLGSGLGTEAFFGQGTRLTVV.

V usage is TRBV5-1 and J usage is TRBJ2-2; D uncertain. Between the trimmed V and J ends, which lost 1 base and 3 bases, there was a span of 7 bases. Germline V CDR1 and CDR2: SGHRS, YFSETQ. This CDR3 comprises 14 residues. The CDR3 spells CASSLNSHTGELFF. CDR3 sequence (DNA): TGCGCCAGCAGCTTGAACAGCCACACCGGGGAGCTGTTTTTT.

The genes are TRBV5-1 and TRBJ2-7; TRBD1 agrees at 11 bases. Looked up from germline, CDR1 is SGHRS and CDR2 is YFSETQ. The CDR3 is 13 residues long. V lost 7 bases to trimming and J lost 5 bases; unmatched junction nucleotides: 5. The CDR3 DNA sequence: TGCGCCAGCTGGGACAGGGGGTACCACGAGCAGTACTTC. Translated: CASWDRGYHEQYF.

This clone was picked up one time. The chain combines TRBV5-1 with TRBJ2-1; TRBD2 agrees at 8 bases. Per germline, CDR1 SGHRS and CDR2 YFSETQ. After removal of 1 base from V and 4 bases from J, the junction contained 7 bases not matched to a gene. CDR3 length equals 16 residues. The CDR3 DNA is TGCGCCAGCAGCTTGTTAACTAGCGGATCGTACAATGAGCAGTTCTTC. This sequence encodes CASSLLTSGSYNEQFF.

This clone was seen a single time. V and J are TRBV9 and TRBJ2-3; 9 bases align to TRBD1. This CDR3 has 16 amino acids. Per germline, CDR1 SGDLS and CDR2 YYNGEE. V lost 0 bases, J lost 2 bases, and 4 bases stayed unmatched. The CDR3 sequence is CASSVEGTGTTDTQYF. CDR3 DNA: TGTGCCAGCAGCGTAGAGGGGACAGGGACCACAGATACGCAGTATTTT.

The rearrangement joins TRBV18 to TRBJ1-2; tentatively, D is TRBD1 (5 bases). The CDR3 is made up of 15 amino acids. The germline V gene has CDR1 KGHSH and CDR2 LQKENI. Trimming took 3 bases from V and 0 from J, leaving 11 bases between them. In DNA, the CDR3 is TGTGCCAGCTCACCGGTACGGGGGTCTAACTATGGCTACACCTTC. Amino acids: CASSPVRGSNYGYTF.

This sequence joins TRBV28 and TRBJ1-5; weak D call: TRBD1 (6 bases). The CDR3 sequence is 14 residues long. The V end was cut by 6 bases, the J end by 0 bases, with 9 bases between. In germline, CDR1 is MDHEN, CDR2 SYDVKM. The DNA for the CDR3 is TGTGCCAGCAGCGGGGGGCATAGCAATCAGCCCCAGCATTTT. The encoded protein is CASSGGHSNQPQHF.

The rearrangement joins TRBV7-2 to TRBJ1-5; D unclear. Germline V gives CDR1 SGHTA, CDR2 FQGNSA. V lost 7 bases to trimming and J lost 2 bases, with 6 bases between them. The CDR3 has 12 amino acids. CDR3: CASNRGNQPQHF. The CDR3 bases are TGTGCCAGCAACCGGGGCAATCAGCCCCAGCATTTT.

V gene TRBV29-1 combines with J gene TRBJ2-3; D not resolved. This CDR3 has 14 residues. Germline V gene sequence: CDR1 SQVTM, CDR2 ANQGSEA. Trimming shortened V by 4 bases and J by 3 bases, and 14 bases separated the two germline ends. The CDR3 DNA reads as TGCAGCGTTGCGGCCAGCGCGCGAACAGATACGCAGTATTTT. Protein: CSVAASARTDTQYF.

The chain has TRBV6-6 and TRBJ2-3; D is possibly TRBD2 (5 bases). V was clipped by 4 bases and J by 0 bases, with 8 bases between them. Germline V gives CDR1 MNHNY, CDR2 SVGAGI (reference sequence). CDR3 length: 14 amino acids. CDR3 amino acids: CASSLRGSTDTQYF. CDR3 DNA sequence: TGTGCCAGCAGTTTACGGGGAAGCACAGATACGCAGTATTTT.

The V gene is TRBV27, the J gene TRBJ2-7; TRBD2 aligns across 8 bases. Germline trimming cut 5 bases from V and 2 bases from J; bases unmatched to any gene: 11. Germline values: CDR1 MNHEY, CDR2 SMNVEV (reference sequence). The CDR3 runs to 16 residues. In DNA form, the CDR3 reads TGTGCCAGCAGTCCTAGCTGGGCGGGGGGACCCTACGAGCAGTACTTC. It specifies CASSPSWAGGPYEQYF.

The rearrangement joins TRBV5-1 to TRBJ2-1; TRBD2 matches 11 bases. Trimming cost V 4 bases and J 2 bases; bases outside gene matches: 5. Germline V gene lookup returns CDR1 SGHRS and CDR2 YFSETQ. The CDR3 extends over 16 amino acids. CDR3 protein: CASSPSLAGAYNEQFF. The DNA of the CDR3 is TGCGCCAGCAGCCCCTCACTAGCGGGGGCCTACAATGAGCAGTTCTTC.

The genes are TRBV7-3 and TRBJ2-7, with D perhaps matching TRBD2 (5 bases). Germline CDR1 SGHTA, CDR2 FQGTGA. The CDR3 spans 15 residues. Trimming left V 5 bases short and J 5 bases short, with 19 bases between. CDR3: CASSQLVGKRNEQYF. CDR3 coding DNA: TGTGCCAGCAGCCAACTAGTGGGCAAGCGGAACGAGCAGTACTTC. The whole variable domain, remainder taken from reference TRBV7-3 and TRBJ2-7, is GAGVSQTPSNKVTEKGKYVELRCDPISGHTALYWYRQSLGQGPEFLIYFQGTGAADDSGLPNDRFFAVRPEGSVSTLKIQRTERGDSAVYLCASSQLVGKRNEQYFGPGTRLTVT.

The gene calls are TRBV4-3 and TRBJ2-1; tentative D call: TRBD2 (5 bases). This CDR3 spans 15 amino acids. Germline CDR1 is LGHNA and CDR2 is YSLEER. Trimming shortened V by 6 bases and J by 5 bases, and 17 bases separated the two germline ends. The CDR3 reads CASRARAGGHNEQFF. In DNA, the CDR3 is TGCGCCAGCAGGGCGAGGGCAGGAGGACACAATGAGCAGTTCTTC.

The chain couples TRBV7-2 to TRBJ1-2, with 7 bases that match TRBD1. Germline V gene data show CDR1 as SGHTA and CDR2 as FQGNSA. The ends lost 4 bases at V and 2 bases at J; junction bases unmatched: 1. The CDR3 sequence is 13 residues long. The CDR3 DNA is TGTGCCAGCAGCTCGGGACAGAACTATGGCTACACCTTC. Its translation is CASSSGQNYGYTF.

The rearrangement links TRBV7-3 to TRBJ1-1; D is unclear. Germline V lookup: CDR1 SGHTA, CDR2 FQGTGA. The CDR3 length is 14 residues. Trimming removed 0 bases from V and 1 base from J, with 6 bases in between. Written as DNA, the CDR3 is TGTGCCAGCAGCTTAACCGGGGAGAACACTGAAGCTTTCTTT. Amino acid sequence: CASSLTGENTEAFF. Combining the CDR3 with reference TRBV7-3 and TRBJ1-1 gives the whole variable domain GAGVSQTPSNKVTEKGKYVELRCDPISGHTALYWYRQSLGQGPEFLIYFQGTGAADDSGLPNDRFFAVRPEGSVSTLKIQRTERGDSAVYLCASSLTGENTEAFFGQGTRLTVV.

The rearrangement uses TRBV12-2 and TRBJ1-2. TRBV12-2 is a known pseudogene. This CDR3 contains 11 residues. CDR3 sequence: CASRSGYGYTF. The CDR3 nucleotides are TGTGCAAGTCGCAGCGGCTATGGCTACACCTTC.